This T cell receptor (beta chain) was captured in a study of blood T cell repertoires in COVID-19. Study-level information: Spain, Italy and the United States supplied samples that represented acute and convalescent COVID-19. From T cells, B-cell-depleted T cells, or PBMCs came the material, which was cDNA or gDNA.

Per the original data handling: Nucleated cell counts were estimated from reference gene primer amplification. Generated by immunoSEQ multiplex PCR, the TCRdb table keeps only in-frame clones and is missing some. The DNA gave D and trimming, while V, J and clone size come from that table. The repertoire holds fewer than 200,000 clones, about 70% seen once, with roughly 8.7% in the top ten. Input material: peripheral blood. The source of this sequence is a woman aged 50 to 60 with active or convalescent COVID-19.

The CDR3 DNA is TGCGCCAGCAGCCAAGATGTAGGACAGGGGGCACGCTATGGCTACACCTTC. This encodes CASSQDVGQGARYGYTF. J is TRBJ1-2 and V is TRBV4-1; 11 nucleotides align to TRBD1. This CDR3 region has 17 residues. The ends lost 0 bases at V and 4 bases at J; junction bases unmatched: 7. From germline, CDR1 is MGHRA and CDR2 YSYEKL.